This T cell receptor (beta chain) was observed in a study of CD4 T cells in relation to SARS-CoV-2 and coronaviruses. Assay: immunoSEQ multiplex PCR; the TCRdb copy retains only in-frame clones and omits some. Here the sample spans under 90,000 clones, 85% to 95% being singletons. Before the COVID-19 pandemic, during about 2011-2019, CD4+ T cells were taken from unexposed donors. The CDR3 consists of 14 residues. With 4 bases clipped from V and 5 bases from J, the junction kept 8 bases outside the gene matches. CDR1 and CDR2 (germline): LNHDA, SQIVND (reference sequence). Findings and limits, study-wide: Crossreactivity was assessed only for spike protein, not other viral proteins. Compared with monoreactive clones, crossreactive clones showed significantly weaker SARS-CoV-2 expansion.

This clone was observed a single time. Its antigen is undetermined. The chain links TRBV19 to TRBJ2-7, with 7 bases fitting TRBD2. Material: naive CD4+ T cells from PBMCs. Subset indicated: naive CD4+ T cells isolated by negative enrichment. The TCR comes from a human donor in good health. In nucleotides, the CDR3 is TGTGCCAGTAGTACGGGGGGAAGATCCAACGAGCAGTACTTC. It specifies CASSTGGRSNEQYF.